These 21 T cell receptor beta chains share one sample of origin, sequenced in a study of cytomegalovirus exposure and HLA in healthy donors. The PCR used 60 Vbeta and 13 Jbeta primers. Here immunoSEQ multiplex PCR was the method, and the copy in TCRdb shows in-frame clones only, minus some. The repertoire holds roughly 190,000 clones, with about 9.4% as singletons. The sequenced material came from PBMCs. These receptors all stem from a woman in her twenties or thirties in good health and CMV-seropositive.

This clone has only a few counts. The CDR3 sequence is CASSEGRETQYF. CDR3 bases: TGTGCCAGCAGTGAGGGGAGGGAGACCCAGTACTTC. V gene TRBV6-1 combines with J gene TRBJ2-5; tentative D call: TRBD2 (6 bases). This CDR3 is built from 12 residues. Germline CDR1 is MNHNS and CDR2 is SASEGT. V lost 3 bases and J 5 bases, leaving 7 bases between the germline ends.

V gene TRBV7-3 combines with J gene TRBJ2-6; 10 bases line up with TRBD1. This CDR3 has 17 residues. Germline-derived CDR1 and CDR2 are SGHTA and FQGTGA. V shed 4 bases, J shed 13 bases, and the junction held 16 bases outside the gene matches. In DNA form, the CDR3 reads TGTGCCAGCAGCTCCTCCGCAGTAGGGGACAGGGGTCGGGTCCTGACTTTC. This translates into CASSSSAVGDRGRVLTF.

Here the CDR3 DNA reads TGTGCCAGCAGCCCAGCGGGACCACAAGGCCAAGAGACCCAGTACTTC. Its translation: CASSPAGPQGQETQYF. The J gene is TRBJ2-5, the V gene TRBV13, with 7 bases matching TRBD2. The germline CDR1 and CDR2 sequences are PRHDT and FYEKMQ (reference sequence). This CDR3 comprises 16 residues. The ends lost 5 bases at V and 1 base at J; junction bases unmatched: 10. Full variable domain (missing parts from reference TRBV13 and TRBJ2-5): AAGVIQSPRHLIKEKRETATLKCYPIPRHDTVYWYQQGPGQDPQFLISFYEKMQSDKGSIPDRFSAQQFSDYHSELNMSSLELGDSALYFCASSPAGPQGQETQYFGPGTRLLVL.

The rearrangement links TRBV5-6 to TRBJ2-1, with D possibly matching TRBD1 (8 bases). CDR1 is SGHDT and CDR2 is YYEEEE in the germline V gene. The CDR3 spans 16 residues. Trimming stripped 3 bases from V and 5 bases from J, with 18 bases between. In DNA form, the CDR3 reads TGTGCCAGCAGCTCCTGGGGGGGACAGGTGAACAATGAGCAGTTCTTC. Its protein product is CASSSWGGQVNNEQFF.

This clone was seen more than once but under ten times. V and J are TRBV4-2 and TRBJ2-1, with D unresolved. The CDR3 spans 14 residues. Germline CDR1 reads LGHNA; CDR2 reads YNFKEQ. V was cut by 2 bases and J by 9 bases, with 14 bases left in between. The CDR3 DNA sequence: TGTGCCAGCAGCCAACGATTGCCCCCTAGTGAGCAGTTCTTC. Its protein product is CASSQRLPPSEQFF.

This clone occurred a few times. The chain links TRBV19 to TRBJ2-7, with a tentative D call TRBD2 (7 bases). Germline V gives CDR1 LNHDA, CDR2 SQIVND (reference sequence). V was cut by 4 bases and J by 2 bases, with 12 bases left in between. This CDR3 comprises 14 residues. CDR3 protein: CASSSGGAPYEQYF. The CDR3 coding sequence is TGTGCCAGTAGTAGCGGGGGCGCCCCCTACGAGCAGTACTTC.

This clone has more than one count but fewer than ten. The genes are TRBV4-2 and TRBJ2-7; 11 bases are shared with TRBD2. This CDR3 contains 16 residues. J lost 4 bases, V lost 4 bases, and 9 bases had no gene match. Looked up from germline, CDR1 is LGHNA and CDR2 is YNFKEQ. The CDR3 coding sequence is TGTGCCAGCAGCCCCGGGACTAGCGGAGCTTTTTACGAGCAGTACTTC. Residues: CASSPGTSGAFYEQYF.

The rearrangement joins TRBV5-1 to TRBJ2-2; possible D gene TRBD2, 5 bases. This CDR3 comprises 14 residues. Germline CDR1 reads SGHRS; CDR2 reads YFSETQ. Trimming removed 2 bases at V and 3 bases at J, with 8 bases between. The CDR3 sequence is CASSFGDYTGELFF. CDR3 nucleotides: TGCGCCAGCAGCTTCGGGGATTACACCGGGGAGCTGTTTTTT. The full variable domain, completed using reference TRBV5-1 and TRBJ2-2, is KAGVTQTPRYLIKTRGQQVTLSCSPISGHRSVSWYQQTPGQGLQFLFEYFSETQRNKGNFPGRFSGRQFSNSRSEMNVSTLELGDSALYLCASSFGDYTGELFFGEGSRLTVL.

This clone was seen a handful of times. This CDR3 is also generated by other DNA sequences in the sample. The chain is built from TRBV30 and TRBJ2-1; D may be TRBD2 (5 bases). The germline CDR1 and CDR2 sequences are GTSNPN and SVGIG (reference sequence). The CDR3 runs 12 residues. Deletions cut 3 bases from V and 10 bases from J, with 13 bases between. The CDR3 loop is CAWSARDDEQFF. The DNA for the CDR3 is TGTGCCTGGAGCGCTCGGGATGACGAGCAGTTCTTC.

Only a few counts were recorded for this clone. The rearrangement uses TRBV7-9 and TRBJ1-4, with 7 bases fitting TRBD1. The V gene's germline CDR1 is SEHNR and CDR2 FQNEAQ (reference sequence). Trimming removed 1 base from V and 7 bases from J; junction bases left unmatched: 0. The CDR3 totals 13 residues. In DNA form, the CDR3 reads TGTGCCAGCAGCTTAGACAGGGGTGAAAAACTGTTTTTT. This codes for CASSLDRGEKLFF.

This clone came up a few times. The chain is built from TRBV5-1 and TRBJ2-1; 7 nucleotides agree with TRBD2. V lost 0 bases to trimming and J lost 9 bases; unmatched junction nucleotides: 6. In germline, CDR1 is SGHRS, CDR2 YFSETQ. This CDR3 has 14 residues. The CDR3 spells CASSLVGGSGEQFF. CDR3 bases: TGCGCCAGCAGCTTGGTAGGCGGGAGCGGTGAGCAGTTCTTC.

This clone turned up a few times. The chain employs TRBV6-5 and TRBJ1-2; D remains ambiguous. CDR3 length: 15 amino acids. Germline V gives CDR1 MNHEY, CDR2 SVGAGI. V lost 2 bases and J 7 bases, leaving 17 bases between the germline ends. The CDR3, as DNA: TGTGCCAGCAGTTACACCCACAACGAGGTTTTTGGCTACACCTTC. Its protein is CASSYTHNEVFGYTF.

This clone was counted only a few times. The chain has TRBV10-1 and TRBJ2-2; 8 bases match TRBD1. Germline V gives CDR1 WNHNN, CDR2 SYGVQD (reference sequence). This CDR3 is 14 amino acids long. V was clipped by 8 bases and J by 2 bases; unmatched bases: 4. This CDR3 reads CASVDRVNTGELFF. The CDR3 nucleotides are TGCGCCAGCGTGGACAGGGTAAACACCGGGGAGCTGTTTTTT.

This clone was counted a few times. The chain carries TRBV27 and TRBJ2-5; 11 nucleotides align to TRBD1. The CDR3 length is 15 residues. The germline CDR1 and CDR2 sequences are MNHEY and SMNVEV (reference sequence). V shed 5 bases and J 5 bases; nucleotides not matched to a gene: 7. This CDR3 is CASSPGQGGQETQYF. The DNA for the CDR3 is TGTGCCAGCAGTCCGGGACAGGGGGGACAGGAGACCCAGTACTTC.

The chain recombines TRBV29-1 with TRBJ1-2, with D unclear. Germline CDR1 and CDR2: SQVTM and ANQGSEA. Trimming left V 2 bases short and J 1 base short, with 17 bases between. The CDR3 sequence is 16 residues long. The DNA for the CDR3 is TGCAGCGTTGAACCACCCTCGGCGCCGGGTAACTATGGCTACACCTTC. Its protein is CSVEPPSAPGNYGYTF.

V is TRBV6-5 and J is TRBJ2-7; TRBD2 aligns across 10 bases. V lost 3 bases and J lost 4; bases outside the gene matches: 6. The CDR3 consists of 15 residues. The V gene's germline CDR1 is MNHEY and CDR2 SVGAGI. The CDR3, as DNA: TGTGCCAGCAGTTATGCACTAGCGGGATCTTACGAGCAGTACTTC. Protein sequence: CASSYALAGSYEQYF.

This clone was seen only a few times. The CDR3 DNA reads as TGTGCCAGCAGTCAGACAGGGGACGGAAACACCATATATTTT. Its translation: CASSQTGDGNTIYF. The chain combines TRBV2 with TRBJ1-3; 8 nucleotides line up with TRBD1. The V gene's germline CDR1 is SNHLY and CDR2 FYNNEI. V dropped 5 bases and J dropped 4; count of bases not matched to a gene: 4. The CDR3 consists of 14 residues.

The rearrangement uses TRBV10-3 and TRBJ2-7; 9 nucleotides line up with TRBD2. This CDR3 is built from 16 residues. The V gene's germline CDR1 is ENHRY and CDR2 SYGVKD. V lost 0 bases and J lost 3; bases outside the gene matches: 6. CDR3 region: CAISESGIAGVYEQYF. The CDR3 region has the DNA TGTGCCATCAGTGAGTCAGGAATAGCGGGGGTCTACGAGCAGTACTTC.

The V gene is TRBV19, the J gene TRBJ1-1; maybe TRBD1 (6 bases). The germline gives CDR1 LNHDA, CDR2 SQIVND (reference sequence). With 3 bases removed from V and 0 bases from J, the gap between germline ends came to 14 bases. This CDR3 spans 16 amino acids. The CDR3 loop is CASSILPTGLNTEAFF. CDR3 nucleotides: TGTGCCAGTAGTATCCTCCCGACAGGATTGAACACTGAAGCTTTCTTT.

This clone turned up a few times. J is TRBJ1-1 and V is TRBV9; tentative D call: TRBD1 (5 bases). The CDR3 spans 12 residues. From germline, CDR1 is SGDLS and CDR2 YYNGEE. V was cut by 0 bases and J by 9 bases, with 9 bases left in between. The CDR3 bases are TGTGCCAGCAGCGTAGGGGGGGGGAAAGCTTTCTTT. Its translation is CASSVGGGKAFF.

In its sample, this clone was seen a few times. The rearrangement joins TRBV7-8 to TRBJ2-5, with 7 bases that match TRBD2. This CDR3 contains 16 residues. Germline loops: CDR1 SGHVS, CDR2 FQNEAQ. The junction had 10 bases not matched to a gene; V was cut back by 4 bases and J by 2 bases. The CDR3 DNA is TGTGCCAGCAGCTCAGCTCGACTAGCTATTCAAGAGACCCAGTACTTC. Translated: CASSSARLAIQETQYF.